The clone carrying this T cell receptor (beta chain) was seen a few times. TCRdb reprocessed the RT-PCR reads via MiXCR and lists one record per CDR3 protein. The sample has 650,000 to 800,000 distinct CDR3 sequences, 14% seen once. Germline CDR1 and CDR2: DFQATT and SNEGSKA (reference sequence). V was clipped by 1 base and J by 5 bases, with 14 bases between them. This CDR3 is built from 14 residues. Sequences were obtained from memory CD4+ T cells from blood. The clonotype comes from a female donor in good health, serving as a healthy control. The V and J genes are TRBV20-1 and TRBJ2-5, with D perhaps given as TRBD1 or TRBD2 (6 bases each). CDR3 region: CSARVRGAMETQYF. CDR3 coding DNA: TGCAGTGCTAGAGTTAGGGGGGCCATGGAGACCCAGTACTTC.